Sequencing of this TCR beta chain was carried out in a study of CD8 T cells in ankylosing spondylitis (dated by TCRdb to 2016 to 2017). Context from the whole study: T cell receptor beta repertoires were profiled in healthy donors and ankylosing spondylitis patients so that disease-linked TCR variants could be found. The full study cohort comprised around 23 ankylosing spondylitis patients and roughly 100 healthy donors. Samples of peripheral blood were taken, and for ankylosing spondylitis patients, synovial fluid was collected as well. Summary of the overall study and its limitations: The disease-linked clones were reported to be significantly enriched in matched synovial fluid samples from ankylosing spondylitis patients. Some motif variants were previously reported in synovial fluid and blood of reactive arthritis patients, suggesting common disease-initiation mechanisms. A CD8+ phenotype was shown by the disease-linked clones, which were found at relatively low frequencies in peripheral blood. A TCR beta motif of about 8 highly homologous amino acid variants appeared characteristic of blood from ankylosing spondylitis patients.

This clonotype was seen a handful of times. There is no known antigen for this receptor. Base-call qualities are not available, and no considerably larger clone is one nucleotide away. CDR1 and CDR2 are read off the germline V gene as MNHEY and SVGAGI. The CDR3 starts with the cysteine, ends with the phenylalanine, and has 14 residues. Of the read, only the CDR3 DNA is kept; its 42 bases are in frame from base 1. The germline ends are 12 bases apart after V is trimmed by 4 bases and J by 2 bases. Sequencing used an Illumina HiSeq 2500. TCR beta libraries were prepared by quantitative 5'-RACE with molecular barcodes. As for the original processing: Disease-linked TCR variants were identified with a new computational method built on a probabilistic model of VDJ rearrangement. Through fastp at Q25 and MiXCR, TCRdb rebuilt clones from the public reads, retaining in-frame beta chains. CDR3 protein duplicates are merged, each entry listing the most common genes and DNA. These V and J calls originate from TCRdb's pipeline instead of the authors' own analysis. The sample records a few hundred thousand distinct CDR3 sequences, 20% of which are singletons. The ten largest clonotypes hold roughly 4% of the sample.

The sequence derives from a female donor with ankylosing spondylitis or in good health (not recorded which). The sequence joins TRBV6-5 to TRBJ2-7, with a tentative D gene TRBD2 over 5 matching bases. Sequencing input: blood, either unsorted or a sorted T cell fraction (not recorded which). The DNA sequence is TGTGCCAGCAGTTCCCGCGGGCTCACCTACGAGCAGTACTTC. The encoded protein is CASSSRGLTYEQYF.